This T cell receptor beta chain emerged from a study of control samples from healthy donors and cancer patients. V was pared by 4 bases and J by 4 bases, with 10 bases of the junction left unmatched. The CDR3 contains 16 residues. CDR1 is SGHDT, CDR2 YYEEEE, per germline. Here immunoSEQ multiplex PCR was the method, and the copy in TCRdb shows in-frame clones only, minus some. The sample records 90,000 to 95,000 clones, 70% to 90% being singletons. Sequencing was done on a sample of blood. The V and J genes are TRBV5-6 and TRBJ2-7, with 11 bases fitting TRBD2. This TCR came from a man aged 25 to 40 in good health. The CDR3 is CASSPALAGGDYEQYF. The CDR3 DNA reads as TGTGCCAGCAGCCCCGCTTTAGCGGGGGGGGATTACGAGCAGTACTTC. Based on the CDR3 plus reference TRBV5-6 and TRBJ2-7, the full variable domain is DAGVTQSPTHLIKTRGQQVTLRCSPKSGHDTVSWYQQALGQGPQFIFQYYEEEERQRGNFPDRFSGHQFPNYSSELNVNALLLGDSALYLCASSPALAGGDYEQYFGPGTRLTVT.